This TCR beta chain derives from a study of blood T cell repertoires in COVID-19 (dated by TCRdb to 2020 to 2021). At the level of the whole study: Samples from collaborators originated in the United States, Italy and Spain and spanned both the acute and convalescent phases of COVID-19. The material from the prospective study consisted of cDNA or gDNA derived from T cells, B-cell-depleted T cells, or PBMCs. The dataset comprised deeply sampled blood TCRbeta repertoires from subjects exposed to, actively infected with, or recovered from COVID-19. A freely available public database, intended as a resource for researchers studying the immune response to SARS-CoV-2, is where the repertoires were released. Samples came from the ongoing ImmuneRACE study (first 160 participants) plus 1,254 subjects from 6 global collaborators. A de-identified subject ID, COVID-19 status, age in years and sex were almost always included in the sample metadata. Where HLA class I and class II types were available, the types were taken from metadata supplied by the sample provider, not from assay-based typing.

At one collaborating source in Seattle, patients were enrolled during active infection and were followed longitudinally through the course of disease. Whole blood was collected in K2EDTA tubes by collaborating institutions according to the institutions' own protocols. For TCRbeta analysis, collaborator samples were shipped as frozen whole blood, as isolated PBMCs, or as DNA extracted from either sample type. TCRbeta CDR3 regions were amplified from genomic DNA by means of the immunoSEQ Assay, a bias-controlled multiplex PCR. Per the original workflow: The number of nucleated cells in each sample was estimated by amplification of reference gene primers within the assay. To quantify the absolute abundance of each unique TCRbeta CDR3 rearrangement, sequence reads were collapsed and filtered. For each sample, productive Simpson clonality was calculated as the square root of Simpson's diversity index across productive rearrangements. TCRdb took this table from immuneACCESS and kept in-frame rearrangements with V and J called. Such tables lack part of the clones; where checked against another copy, unresolved V genes explain under half of the gap, and the rest is unexplained. That table supplies the V and J calls and clone size; D and trimming were determined from the DNA. Within this sample are under 300,000 clones, with roughly 80% of them counted one time only. The top ten constitute roughly 1.6% of the sample.

As concerns this clone: Its recognized antigen is unknown. Per-base qualities were not stored, and no clone one base away is much larger.

On the study overall, not on this receptor specifically: Clinical and demographic metadata were provided uncurated, with the amount varying by source and participant.

V is pruned by 0 bases and J by 8 bases, leaving 6 bases of the junction without a gene match. As encoded in the germline V gene, CDR1 is SGHRS while CDR2 is YFSETQ. The cysteine opens and the phenylalanine closes a CDR3 of 15 amino acids. The retained sequence is limited to the CDR3, 45 bases, with the frame set at the first base. This chain is built from TRBV5-1 and TRBJ1-4, with 8 middle bases fitting TRBD1. The source material was peripheral blood. The receptor was derived from a human donor with COVID-19, enrolled during active disease. The donor label of this sample is uncertain. The nucleotides are TGCGCCAGCAGCTTGGATGCAGGGGGCCGGGAAAAACTGTTTTTT. This sequence encodes CASSLDAGGREKLFF.